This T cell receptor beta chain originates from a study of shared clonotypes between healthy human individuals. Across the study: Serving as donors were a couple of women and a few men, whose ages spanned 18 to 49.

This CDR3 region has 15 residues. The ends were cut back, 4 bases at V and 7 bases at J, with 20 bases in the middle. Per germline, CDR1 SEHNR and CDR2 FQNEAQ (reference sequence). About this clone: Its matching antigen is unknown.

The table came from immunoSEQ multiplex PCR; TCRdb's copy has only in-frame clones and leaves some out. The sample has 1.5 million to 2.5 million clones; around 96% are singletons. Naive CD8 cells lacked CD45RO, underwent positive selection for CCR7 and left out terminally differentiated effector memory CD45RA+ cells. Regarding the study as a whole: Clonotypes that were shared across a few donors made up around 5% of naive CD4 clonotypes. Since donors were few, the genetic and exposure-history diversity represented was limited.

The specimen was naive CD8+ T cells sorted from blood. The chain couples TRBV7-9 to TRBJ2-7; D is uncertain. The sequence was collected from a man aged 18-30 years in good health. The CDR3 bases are TGTGCCAGCAGCTCTGACATCGGACGGGCGAGAGAGCAGTACTTC. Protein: CASSSDIGRAREQYF.